The rows below give T cell receptor beta chains drawn from one sample of a study of blood T cell repertoires in COVID-19. Libraries were prepared by immunoSEQ multiplex PCR; TCRdb keeps only in-frame clonotypes and omits some of them. Of 85,000 to 130,000 clones listed, around 83% are singletons. Sequenced input: peripheral blood. These receptors all stem from a woman aged 80 or older with active or convalescent COVID-19. CDR3s include the opening cysteine and the closing phenylalanine or tryptophan. Fields, in order: V gene, D gene, J gene, CDR3 protein. A D gene is named only where the DNA matches it firmly.

v_call: TRBV27
d_call: -
j_call: TRBJ2-7
cdr3_aa: CASSGAIGHQYF

v_call: TRBV28
d_call: -
j_call: TRBJ2-7
cdr3_aa: CASSRPGTLTSYEQYF

v_call: TRBV28
d_call: -
j_call: TRBJ1-1
cdr3_aa: CASSPAQTKMNTEAFF

v_call: TRBV11-2
d_call: -
j_call: TRBJ1-6
cdr3_aa: CASCLEAGRPLHF

v_call: TRBV6-1
d_call: -
j_call: TRBJ1-2
cdr3_aa: CASSERQALNYGYTF

v_call: TRBV29-1
d_call: -
j_call: TRBJ1-2
cdr3_aa: CSALKGGGYTF

v_call: TRBV5-1
d_call: TRBD1
j_call: TRBJ1-4
cdr3_aa: CASSLAGTGFEKLFF

v_call: TRBV6-2/TRBV6-3
d_call: TRBD2
j_call: TRBJ2-1
cdr3_aa: CASSYPRGTIGNEQFF

v_call: TRBV19
d_call: TRBD1
j_call: TRBJ1-1
cdr3_aa: CASSIGTGGVNTEAFF

v_call: TRBV7-9
d_call: -
j_call: TRBJ2-7
cdr3_aa: CASSLGYNPESREQYF

v_call: TRBV7-3
d_call: TRBD1
j_call: TRBJ1-1
cdr3_aa: CASSWDSMNTEAFF

v_call: TRBV2
d_call: -
j_call: TRBJ2-5
cdr3_aa: CASIPSLTAVQETQYF

v_call: TRBV4-1
d_call: -
j_call: TRBJ1-4
cdr3_aa: CASSLTQGTNEKLFF

v_call: TRBV4-2
d_call: TRBD2
j_call: TRBJ2-7
cdr3_aa: CASSRTAGGSYEQYF

v_call: TRBV5-1
d_call: -
j_call: TRBJ1-5
cdr3_aa: CASSLEGDSNQPQHF

v_call: TRBV19
d_call: -
j_call: TRBJ1-5
cdr3_aa: CASSREGVSNQPQHF

v_call: TRBV7-2
d_call: -
j_call: TRBJ1-6
cdr3_aa: CASSPSRGGWDSPLHF

v_call: TRBV19
d_call: -
j_call: TRBJ1-5
cdr3_aa: CASSGGRGSVRSNQPQHF

v_call: TRBV5-1
d_call: -
j_call: TRBJ2-6
cdr3_aa: CASSLGETSGANVLTF

v_call: TRBV25-1
d_call: -
j_call: TRBJ1-4
cdr3_aa: CASSEGQAYNEKLFF

v_call: TRBV21-1
d_call: -
j_call: TRBJ2-5
cdr3_aa: CASSKATGGEETQYF